The T cell receptor (beta chain) under discussion was sequenced for a study of blood T cell repertoires in COVID-19 (dated by TCRdb to about 2020). A note on the overall study: Samples from collaborators originated in the United States, Italy and Spain and spanned both the acute and convalescent phases of COVID-19. The material from the prospective study consisted of cDNA or gDNA derived from T cells, B-cell-depleted T cells, or PBMCs. Nearly every sample came with metadata listing a de-identified subject ID, COVID-19 status, age in years and sex. The repertoires were released in a freely available public database meant as a resource for research on the immune response to SARS-CoV-2. Subjects who had been exposed to COVID-19, were actively infected with it, or had recovered from it provided the deeply sampled blood TCRbeta repertoires that made up the dataset. Where HLA class I and class II types were available, the types were taken from metadata supplied by the sample provider, not from assay-based typing. Samples were obtained from the ongoing ImmuneRACE study (first 160 participants) and from 950 to 1,500 subjects provided by 6 global collaborators. Summary of the overall study and its limitations: The quantity of clinical and demographic metadata differed by source and by participant and was supplied without curation.

TCRbeta CDR3 regions were amplified from genomic DNA using the immunoSEQ Assay, a bias-controlled multiplex PCR. On the study's bioinformatics: The number of nucleated cells in each sample was estimated from the amplification of reference gene primers within the assay. To quantify the absolute abundance of each unique TCRbeta CDR3 rearrangement, sequence reads were collapsed and filtered. For each sample, productive Simpson clonality was calculated as the square root of Simpson's diversity index over productive rearrangements. As stored in TCRdb, this immuneACCESS dataset retains in-frame rearrangements with V and J assigned. A fraction of the clones does not appear; measured against another copy, unresolved V genes explain less than half of the discrepancy, and the remainder lacks a known reason. V and J calls and clone size are copied from that table; D and trimming were computed from the DNA. For this sample there are approximately 200,000 clones; about 90% appear just once. The ten biggest clones cover more than 2% of the sample.

Participants in the prospective study were aged about 18 to 89 years, lived in 20 to 25 United States geographic areas, and enrolled through a virtual design. In the prospective study, participants were assigned to cohorts based on the clinical history participants reported in a screening survey and a study questionnaire. For ImmuneRACE Cohort 3, a participant was defined as recovered based on two consecutive negative NP/OP PCR tests, clearance by a healthcare professional, or resolution of symptoms. Each participant in the prospective study had whole blood, serum and a nasopharyngeal or oropharyngeal swab collected by mobile phlebotomists. Additional blood draws and questionnaires over an approximately two-month period could optionally be provided by prospective study participants. Prospective study blood samples were shipped either frozen or at room temperature before DNA extraction. V is pared back by 2 bases and J by 7 bases, with 11 bases lying between the germline termini. From the germline V gene (reference sequence), CDR1 is GTSNPN and CDR2 is SVGIG. Counted from cysteine to phenylalanine, this CDR3 has 12 amino acids. The retained sequence is limited to the CDR3, 36 bases, with the frame set at the first base.

As regards this clone: Its binding antigen is unknown. There are no base qualities to consult, and no much larger clone falls within one base.

This TCR came from a woman aged 25-40 years who had recovered from COVID-19. Sequences were obtained from PBMCs or T cells enriched from blood (not recorded which). The chain is assembled from TRBV30 and TRBJ1-1; perhaps TRBD1 is the D gene, with 5 bases matching. The bases are TGTGCCTGGAGTAGACAGACCGATGAAGCTTTCTTT. Its protein reads: CAWSRQTDEAFF.